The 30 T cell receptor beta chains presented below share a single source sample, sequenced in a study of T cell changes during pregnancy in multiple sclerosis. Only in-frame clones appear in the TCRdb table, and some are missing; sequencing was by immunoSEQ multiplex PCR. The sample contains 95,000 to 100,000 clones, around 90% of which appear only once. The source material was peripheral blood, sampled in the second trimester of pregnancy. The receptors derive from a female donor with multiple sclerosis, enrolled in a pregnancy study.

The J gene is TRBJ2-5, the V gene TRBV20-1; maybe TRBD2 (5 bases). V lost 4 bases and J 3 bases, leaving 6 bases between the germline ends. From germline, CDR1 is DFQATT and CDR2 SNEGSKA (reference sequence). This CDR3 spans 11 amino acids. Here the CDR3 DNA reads TGCAGTGCTATCGGGGAAGAGACCCAGTACTTC. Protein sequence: CSAIGEETQYF.

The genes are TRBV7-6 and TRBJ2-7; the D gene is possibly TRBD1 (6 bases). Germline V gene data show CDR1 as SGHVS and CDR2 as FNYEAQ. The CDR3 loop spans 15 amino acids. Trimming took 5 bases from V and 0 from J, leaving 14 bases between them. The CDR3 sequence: CASSQGSGHSYEQYF. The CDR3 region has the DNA TGTGCCAGCAGCCAAGGATCGGGACACTCCTACGAGCAGTACTTC.

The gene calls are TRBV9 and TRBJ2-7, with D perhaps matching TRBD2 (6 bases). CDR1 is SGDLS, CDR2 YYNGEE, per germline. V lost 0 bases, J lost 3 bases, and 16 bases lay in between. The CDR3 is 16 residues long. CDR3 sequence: CASSVDAGGVIYEQYF. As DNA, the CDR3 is TGTGCCAGCAGCGTAGATGCAGGAGGGGTGATCTACGAGCAGTACTTC. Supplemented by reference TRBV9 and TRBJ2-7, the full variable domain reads DSGVTQTPKHLITATGQRVTLRCSPRSGDLSVYWYQQSLDQGLQFLIQYYNGEERAKGNILERFSAQQFPDLHSELNLSSLELGDSALYFCASSVDAGGVIYEQYFGPGTRLTVT.

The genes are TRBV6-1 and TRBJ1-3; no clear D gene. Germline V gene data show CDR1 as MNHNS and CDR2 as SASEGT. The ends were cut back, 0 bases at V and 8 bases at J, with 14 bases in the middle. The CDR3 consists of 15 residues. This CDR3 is CASSEAVLTGYTIYF. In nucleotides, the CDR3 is TGTGCCAGCAGTGAAGCCGTCTTGACGGGATACACCATATATTTT.

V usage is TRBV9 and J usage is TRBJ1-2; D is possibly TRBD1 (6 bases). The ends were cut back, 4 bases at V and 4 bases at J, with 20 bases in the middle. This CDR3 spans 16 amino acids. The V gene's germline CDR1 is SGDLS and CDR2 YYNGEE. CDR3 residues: CASSPRLQGGPYGYTF. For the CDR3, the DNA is TGTGCCAGCAGCCCCAGACTACAGGGTGGGCCCTATGGCTACACCTTC.

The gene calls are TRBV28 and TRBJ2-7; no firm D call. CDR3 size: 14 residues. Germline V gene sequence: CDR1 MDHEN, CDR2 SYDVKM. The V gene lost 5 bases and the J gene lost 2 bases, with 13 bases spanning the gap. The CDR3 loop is CASSLRLSTYEQYF. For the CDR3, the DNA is TGTGCCAGCAGTCTCAGACTGTCTACCTACGAGCAGTACTTC.

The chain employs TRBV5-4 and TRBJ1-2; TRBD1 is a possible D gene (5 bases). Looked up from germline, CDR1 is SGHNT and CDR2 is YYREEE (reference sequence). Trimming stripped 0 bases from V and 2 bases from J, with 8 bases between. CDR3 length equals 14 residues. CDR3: CASSLAGPNYGYTF. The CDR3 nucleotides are TGTGCCAGCAGCTTGGCAGGGCCGAACTATGGCTACACCTTC.

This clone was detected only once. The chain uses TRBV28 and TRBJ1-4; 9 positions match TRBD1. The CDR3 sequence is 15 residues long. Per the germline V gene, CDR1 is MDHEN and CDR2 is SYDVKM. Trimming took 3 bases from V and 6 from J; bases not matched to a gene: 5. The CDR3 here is CASSFSTGGDEKLFF. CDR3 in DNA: TGTGCCAGCAGTTTCTCGACAGGGGGTGATGAAAAACTGTTTTTT.

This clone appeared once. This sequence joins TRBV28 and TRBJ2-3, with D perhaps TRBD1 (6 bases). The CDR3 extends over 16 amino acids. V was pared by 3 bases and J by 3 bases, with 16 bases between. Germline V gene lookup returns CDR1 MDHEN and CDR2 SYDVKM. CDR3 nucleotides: TGTGCCAGCAGTTTTCGGGCAGGGGCGCGAACAGATACGCAGTATTTT. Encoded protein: CASSFRAGARTDTQYF.

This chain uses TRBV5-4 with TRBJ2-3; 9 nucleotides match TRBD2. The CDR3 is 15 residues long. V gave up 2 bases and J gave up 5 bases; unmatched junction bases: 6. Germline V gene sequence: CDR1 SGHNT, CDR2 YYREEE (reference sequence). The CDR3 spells CASSLNAGGGDTQYF. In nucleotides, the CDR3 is TGTGCCAGCAGCTTAAATGCGGGAGGGGGAGATACGCAGTATTTT.

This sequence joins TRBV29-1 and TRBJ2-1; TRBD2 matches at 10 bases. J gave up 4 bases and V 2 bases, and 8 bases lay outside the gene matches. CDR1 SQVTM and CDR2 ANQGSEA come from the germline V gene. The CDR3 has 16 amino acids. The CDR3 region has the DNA TGCAGCGTTGAATACCGGCTAGCGGGAGTATACAATGAGCAGTTCTTC. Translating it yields CSVEYRLAGVYNEQFF.

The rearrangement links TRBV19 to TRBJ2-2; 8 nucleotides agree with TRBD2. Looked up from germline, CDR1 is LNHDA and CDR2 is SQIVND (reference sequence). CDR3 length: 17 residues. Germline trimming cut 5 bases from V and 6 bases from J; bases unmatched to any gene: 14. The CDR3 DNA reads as TGTGCCAGTAGTCCGACCGGTAGCGGGACGGTTGCCGGGGAGCTGTTTTTT. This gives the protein CASSPTGSGTVAGELFF.

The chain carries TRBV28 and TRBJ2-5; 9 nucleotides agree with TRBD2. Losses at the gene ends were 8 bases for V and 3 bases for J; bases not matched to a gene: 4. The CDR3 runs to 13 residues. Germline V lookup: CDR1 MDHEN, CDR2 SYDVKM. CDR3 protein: CASDSGRKETQYF. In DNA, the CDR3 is TGTGCCAGCGATAGCGGGAGAAAAGAGACCCAGTACTTC.

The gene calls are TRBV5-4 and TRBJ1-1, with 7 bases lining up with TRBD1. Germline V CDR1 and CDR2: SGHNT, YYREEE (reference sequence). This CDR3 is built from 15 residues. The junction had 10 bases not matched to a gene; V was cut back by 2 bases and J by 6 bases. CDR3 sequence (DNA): TGTGCCAGCAGCTTTGCAGGGGGACTTAACTCTGAAGCTTTCTTT. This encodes CASSFAGGLNSEAFF. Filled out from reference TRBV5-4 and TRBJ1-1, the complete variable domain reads ETGVTQSPTHLIKTRGQQVTLRCSSQSGHNTVSWYQQALGQGPQFIFQYYREEENGRGNFPPRFSGLQFPNYSSELNVNALELDDSALYLCASSFAGGLNSEAFFGQGTRLTVV.

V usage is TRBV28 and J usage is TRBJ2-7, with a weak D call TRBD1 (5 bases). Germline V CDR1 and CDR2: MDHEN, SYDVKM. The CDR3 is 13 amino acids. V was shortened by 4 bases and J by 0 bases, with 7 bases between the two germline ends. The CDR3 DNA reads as TGTGCCAGCAGTTGGGGCGGCTCCTACGAGCAGTACTTC. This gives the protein CASSWGGSYEQYF. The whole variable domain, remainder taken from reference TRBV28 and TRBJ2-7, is DVKVTQSSRYLVKRTGEKVFLECVQDMDHENMFWYRQDPGLGLRLIYFSYDVKMKEKGDIPEGYSVSREKKERFSLILESASTNQTSMYLCASSWGGSYEQYFGPGTRLTVT.

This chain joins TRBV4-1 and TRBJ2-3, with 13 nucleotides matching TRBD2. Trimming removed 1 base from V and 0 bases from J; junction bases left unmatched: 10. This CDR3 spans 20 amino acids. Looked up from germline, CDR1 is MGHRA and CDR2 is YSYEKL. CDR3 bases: TGCGCCAGCAGCCAAGGTGTTGGGGGGACTAGCGGGACGAGCACAGATACGCAGTATTTT. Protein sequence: CASSQGVGGTSGTSTDTQYF.

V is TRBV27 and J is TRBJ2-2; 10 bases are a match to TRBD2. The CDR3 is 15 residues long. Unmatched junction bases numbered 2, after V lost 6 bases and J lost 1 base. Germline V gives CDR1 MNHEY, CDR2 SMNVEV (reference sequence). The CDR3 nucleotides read TGTGCCAGCAGGTTAGCGGGAGGGAACACCGGGGAGCTGTTTTTT. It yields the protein CASRLAGGNTGELFF.

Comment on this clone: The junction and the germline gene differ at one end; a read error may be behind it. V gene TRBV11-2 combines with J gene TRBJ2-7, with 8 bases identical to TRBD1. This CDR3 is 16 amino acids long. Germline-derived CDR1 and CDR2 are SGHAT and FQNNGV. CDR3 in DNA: TGTGTCAGCAGCTGGTCCTGGGACAGGCCGTCCTACGAGCAGTACTTC. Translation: CVSSWSWDRPSYEQYF.

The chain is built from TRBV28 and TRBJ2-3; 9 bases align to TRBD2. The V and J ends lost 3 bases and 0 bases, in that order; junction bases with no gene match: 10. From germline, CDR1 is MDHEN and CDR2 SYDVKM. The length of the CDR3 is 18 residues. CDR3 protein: CASSFPPAGGPSTDTQYF. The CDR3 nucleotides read TGTGCCAGCAGTTTCCCCCCAGCGGGAGGACCTAGCACAGATACGCAGTATTTT.

DNA for the CDR3: TGTGCCAGCAGCCCTCTAGCGGGAGCGGACTACGAGCAGTACTTC. As protein: CASSPLAGADYEQYF. The genes are TRBV13 and TRBJ2-7; 10 bases are shared with TRBD2. The CDR3 covers 15 residues. V shed 5 bases, J shed 3 bases, and the junction held 7 bases outside the gene matches. Germline loops: CDR1 PRHDT, CDR2 FYEKMQ (reference sequence).

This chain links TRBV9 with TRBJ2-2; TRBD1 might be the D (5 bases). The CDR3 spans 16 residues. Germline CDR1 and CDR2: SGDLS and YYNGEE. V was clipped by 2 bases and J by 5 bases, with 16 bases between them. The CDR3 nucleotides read TGTGCCAGCAGCGTGAGCCCTCAGGGTGGAACCGGGGAGCTGTTTTTT. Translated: CASSVSPQGGTGELFF. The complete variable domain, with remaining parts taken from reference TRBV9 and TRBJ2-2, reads DSGVTQTPKHLITATGQRVTLRCSPRSGDLSVYWYQQSLDQGLQFLIQYYNGEERAKGNILERFSAQQFPDLHSELNLSSLELGDSALYFCASSVSPQGGTGELFFGEGSRLTVL.

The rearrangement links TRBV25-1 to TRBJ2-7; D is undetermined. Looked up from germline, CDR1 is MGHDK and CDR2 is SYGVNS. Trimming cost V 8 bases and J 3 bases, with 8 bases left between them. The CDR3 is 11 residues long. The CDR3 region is CASSTGYEQYF. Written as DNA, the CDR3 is TGTGCCAGCTCTACCGGCTACGAGCAGTACTTC.

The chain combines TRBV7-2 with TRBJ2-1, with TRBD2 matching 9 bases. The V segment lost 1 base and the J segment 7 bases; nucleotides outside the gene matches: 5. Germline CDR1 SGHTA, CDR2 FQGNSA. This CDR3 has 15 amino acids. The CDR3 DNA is TGTGCCAGCAGCTTAGATGGCGGGAGGGGTAATGAGCAGTTCTTC. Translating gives CASSLDGGRGNEQFF.

In DNA form, the CDR3 reads TGCGCCAGCAGCTCGTCGACTAGCGGGAGTAGGTACAATGAGCAGTTCTTC. This sequence encodes CASSSSTSGSRYNEQFF. This chain links TRBV5-1 with TRBJ2-1; 12 bases fit TRBD2. V shed 3 bases and J 4 bases; nucleotides not matched to a gene: 8. This CDR3 has 17 amino acids. Germline CDR1 SGHRS, CDR2 YFSETQ.

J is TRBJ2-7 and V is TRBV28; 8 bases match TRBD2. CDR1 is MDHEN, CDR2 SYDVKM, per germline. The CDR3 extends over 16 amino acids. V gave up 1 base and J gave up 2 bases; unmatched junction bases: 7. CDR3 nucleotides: TGTGCCAGCAGTTTATCAGGTCCCGGGAGGGCCTACGAGCAGTACTTC. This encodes CASSLSGPGRAYEQYF.

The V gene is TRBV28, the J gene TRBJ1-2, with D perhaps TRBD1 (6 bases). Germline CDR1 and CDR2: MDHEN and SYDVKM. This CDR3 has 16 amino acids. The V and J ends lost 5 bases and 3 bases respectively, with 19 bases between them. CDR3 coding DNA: TGTGCCAGCAGTCCTGCTCACGGGGGGCGCGACTATGGCTACACCTTC. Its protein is CASSPAHGGRDYGYTF.

The CDR3 loop reads CASSFFAGLGSYEQYF. The CDR3 DNA reads TGTGCCAGCAGCTTTTTTGCGGGACTAGGATCCTACGAGCAGTACTTC. The chain employs TRBV7-9 and TRBJ2-7, with TRBD2 identical over 8 bases. CDR3 length equals 16 residues. Germline lookup yields CDR1 SEHNR and CDR2 FQNEAQ (reference sequence). V lost 3 bases, J lost 1 base, and 8 bases stayed unmatched.

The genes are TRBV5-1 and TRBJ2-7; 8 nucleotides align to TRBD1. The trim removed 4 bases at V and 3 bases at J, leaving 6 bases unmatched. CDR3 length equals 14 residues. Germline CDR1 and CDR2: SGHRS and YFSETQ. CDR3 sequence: CASSTGGGNYEQYF. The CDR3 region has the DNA TGCGCCAGCAGCACAGGGGGAGGTAACTACGAGCAGTACTTC.

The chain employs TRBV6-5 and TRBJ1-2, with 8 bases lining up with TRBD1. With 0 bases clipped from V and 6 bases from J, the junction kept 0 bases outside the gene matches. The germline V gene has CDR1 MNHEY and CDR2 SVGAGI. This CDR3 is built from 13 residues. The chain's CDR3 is CASSYSTGDGYTF. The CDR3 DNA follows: TGTGCCAGCAGTTACTCGACAGGGGATGGCTACACCTTC.

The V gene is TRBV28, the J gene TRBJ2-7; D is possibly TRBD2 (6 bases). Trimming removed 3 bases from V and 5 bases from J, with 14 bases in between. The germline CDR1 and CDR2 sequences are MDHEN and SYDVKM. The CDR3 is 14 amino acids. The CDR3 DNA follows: TGTGCCAGCAGTTTTAGGAGGGGCTGGGACGAGCAGTACTTC. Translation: CASSFRRGWDEQYF. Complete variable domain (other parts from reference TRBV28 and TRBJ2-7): DVKVTQSSRYLVKRTGEKVFLECVQDMDHENMFWYRQDPGLGLRLIYFSYDVKMKEKGDIPEGYSVSREKKERFSLILESASTNQTSMYLCASSFRRGWDEQYFGPGTRLTVT.